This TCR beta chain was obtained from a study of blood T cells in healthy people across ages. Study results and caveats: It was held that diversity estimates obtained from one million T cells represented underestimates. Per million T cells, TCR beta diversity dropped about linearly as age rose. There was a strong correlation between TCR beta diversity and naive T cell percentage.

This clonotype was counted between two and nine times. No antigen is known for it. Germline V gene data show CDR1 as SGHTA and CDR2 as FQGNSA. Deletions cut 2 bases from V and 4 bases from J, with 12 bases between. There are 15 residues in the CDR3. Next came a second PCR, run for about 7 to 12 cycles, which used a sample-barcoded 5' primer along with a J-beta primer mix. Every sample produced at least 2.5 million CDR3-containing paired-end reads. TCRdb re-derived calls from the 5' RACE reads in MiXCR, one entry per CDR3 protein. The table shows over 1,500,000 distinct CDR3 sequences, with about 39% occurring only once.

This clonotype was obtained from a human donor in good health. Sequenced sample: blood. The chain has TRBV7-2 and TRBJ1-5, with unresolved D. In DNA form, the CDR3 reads TGTGCCAGCAGCTTATTCGTCGGTGAGAATCAGCCCCAGCATTTT. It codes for CASSLFVGENQPQHF.